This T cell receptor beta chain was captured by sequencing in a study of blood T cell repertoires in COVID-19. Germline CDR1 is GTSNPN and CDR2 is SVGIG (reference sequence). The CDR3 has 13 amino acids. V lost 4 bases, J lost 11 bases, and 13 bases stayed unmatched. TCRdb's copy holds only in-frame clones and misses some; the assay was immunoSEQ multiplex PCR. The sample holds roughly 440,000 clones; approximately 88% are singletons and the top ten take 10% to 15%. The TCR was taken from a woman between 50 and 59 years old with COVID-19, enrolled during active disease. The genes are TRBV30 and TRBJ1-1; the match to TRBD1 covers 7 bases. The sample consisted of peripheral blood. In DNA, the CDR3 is TGTGCCTGGACTCGCGAACCGGGACAGTGGGCTTTCTTT. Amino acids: CAWTREPGQWAFF.